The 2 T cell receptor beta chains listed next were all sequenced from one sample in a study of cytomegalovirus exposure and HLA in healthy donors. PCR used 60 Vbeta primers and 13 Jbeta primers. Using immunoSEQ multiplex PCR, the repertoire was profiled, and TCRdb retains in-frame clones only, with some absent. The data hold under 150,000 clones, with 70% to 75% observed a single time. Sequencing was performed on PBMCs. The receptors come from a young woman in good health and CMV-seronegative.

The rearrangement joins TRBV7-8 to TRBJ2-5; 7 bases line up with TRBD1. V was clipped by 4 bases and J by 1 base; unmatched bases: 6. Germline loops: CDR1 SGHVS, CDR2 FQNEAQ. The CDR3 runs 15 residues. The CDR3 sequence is CASSSTGTAQETQYF. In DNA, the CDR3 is TGTGCCAGCAGCTCCACCGGGACAGCCCAAGAGACCCAGTACTTC. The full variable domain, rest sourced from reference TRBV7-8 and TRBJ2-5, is GAGVSQSPRYKVAKRGQDVALRCDPISGHVSLFWYQQALGQGPEFLTYFQNEAQLDKSGLPSDRFFAERPEGSVSTLKIQRTQQEDSAVYLCASSSTGTAQETQYFGPGTRLLVL.

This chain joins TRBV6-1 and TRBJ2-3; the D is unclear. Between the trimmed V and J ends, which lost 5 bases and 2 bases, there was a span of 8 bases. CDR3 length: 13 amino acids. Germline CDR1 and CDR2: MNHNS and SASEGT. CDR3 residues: CASSPRDTDTQYF. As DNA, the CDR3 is TGTGCCAGCAGTCCACGAGACACAGATACGCAGTATTTT.